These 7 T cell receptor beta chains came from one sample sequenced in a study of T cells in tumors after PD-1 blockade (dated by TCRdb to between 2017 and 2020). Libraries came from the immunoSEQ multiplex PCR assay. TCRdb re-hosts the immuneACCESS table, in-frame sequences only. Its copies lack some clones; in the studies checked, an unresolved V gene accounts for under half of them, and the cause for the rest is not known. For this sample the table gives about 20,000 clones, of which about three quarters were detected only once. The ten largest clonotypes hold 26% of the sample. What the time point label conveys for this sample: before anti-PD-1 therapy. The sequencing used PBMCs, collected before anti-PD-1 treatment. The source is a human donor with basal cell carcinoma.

The chain's CDR3 is CASFDRGAAGANVLTF. Here the CDR3 DNA reads TGTGCCAGTTTTGACAGGGGAGCTGCCGGGGCCAACGTCCTGACTTTC. The J gene is TRBJ2-6, the V gene TRBV19; 8 bases are a match to TRBD1. Germline V gives CDR1 LNHDA, CDR2 SQIVND (reference sequence). The CDR3 spans 16 residues. After removal of 8 bases from V and 4 bases from J, the junction contained 10 bases not matched to a gene.

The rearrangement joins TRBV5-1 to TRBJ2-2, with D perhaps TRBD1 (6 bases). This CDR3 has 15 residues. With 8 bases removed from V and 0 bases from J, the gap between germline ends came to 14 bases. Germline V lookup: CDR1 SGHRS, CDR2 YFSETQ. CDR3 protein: CASSRDNANTGELFF. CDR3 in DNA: TGCGCCAGTTCCCGGGACAACGCGAACACCGGGGAGCTGTTTTTT.

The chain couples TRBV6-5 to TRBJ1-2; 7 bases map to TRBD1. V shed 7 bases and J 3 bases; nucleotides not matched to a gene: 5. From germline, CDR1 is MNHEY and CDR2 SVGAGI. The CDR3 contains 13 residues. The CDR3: CASNDRADYGYTF. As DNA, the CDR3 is TGTGCCAGCAACGACAGGGCGGACTATGGCTACACCTTC.

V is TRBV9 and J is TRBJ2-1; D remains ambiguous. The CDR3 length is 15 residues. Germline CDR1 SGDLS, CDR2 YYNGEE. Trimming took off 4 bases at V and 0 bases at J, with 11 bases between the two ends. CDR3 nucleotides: TGTGCCAGCAGCCCCGTTCACCGCTCCTACAATGAGCAGTTCTTC. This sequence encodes CASSPVHRSYNEQFF.

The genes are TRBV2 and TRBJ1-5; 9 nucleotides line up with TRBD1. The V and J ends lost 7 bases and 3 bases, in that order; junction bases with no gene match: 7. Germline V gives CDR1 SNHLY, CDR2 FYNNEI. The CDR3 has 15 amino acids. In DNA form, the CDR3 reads TGTGCCAGCACCGCGGACAGGGGAGACAATCAGCCCCAGCATTTT. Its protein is CASTADRGDNQPQHF.

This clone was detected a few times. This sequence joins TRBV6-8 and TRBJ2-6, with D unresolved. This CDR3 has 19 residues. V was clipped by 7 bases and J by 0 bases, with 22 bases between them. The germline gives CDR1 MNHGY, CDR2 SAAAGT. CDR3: CASNNITNPRSSGANVLTF. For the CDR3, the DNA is TGTGCCAGCAATAACATTACGAATCCCAGATCCTCTGGGGCCAACGTCCTGACTTTC.

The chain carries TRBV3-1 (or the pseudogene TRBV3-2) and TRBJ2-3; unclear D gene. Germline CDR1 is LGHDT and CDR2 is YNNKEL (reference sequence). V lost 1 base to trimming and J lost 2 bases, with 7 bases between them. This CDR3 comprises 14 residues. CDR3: CASSQGDDTDTQYF. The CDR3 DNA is TGTGCCAGCAGCCAAGGCGACGACACAGATACGCAGTATTTT.